This passage covers 15 T cell receptor beta chains from one sample sequenced in a study of regulatory T cells in long-lasting Graves disease. Relying on iRepertoire HTBI primers and Arm-PCR of CDR3 regions, the team built TCR beta libraries. TCRdb re-called the multiplex PCR reads through MiXCR, storing one row per CDR3 protein. The data hold about 460,000 distinct CDR3 sequences, with roughly 15% observed a single time. Time point reported: newly diagnosed GD, antithyroid drugs for less than 3 months. Extracted RNA from PBMCs served as the source of the TCR library. These same records also appear under a second study, on T cells in Graves' hyperthyroidism and ophthalmopathy.

The sample consisted of peripheral blood mononuclear cells (PBMCs), taken at new diagnosis, from a patient treated with antithyroid drugs. The receptors shown here come from a woman aged 45-65 years with Graves disease.

This chain uses TRBV3-1 with TRBJ2-7, with TRBD1 as a possible D gene (7 bases). Per germline, CDR1 LGHDT and CDR2 YNNKEL (reference sequence). The CDR3 has 16 residues. Between the trimmed V and J ends, which lost 2 bases and 5 bases, there was a span of 19 bases. CDR3 DNA sequence: TGTGCCAGCAGCCAACCGCAGGGGCAGGGGGGCCACGAGCAGTACTTC. The encoded protein is CASSQPQGQGGHEQYF.

The sample holds many counts of this clonotype. The chain uses TRBV28 and TRBJ2-2; the D gene is possibly TRBD1 (5 bases). The CDR3 sequence is 14 residues long. Trimming stripped 2 bases from V and 7 bases from J, with 11 bases between. Germline CDR1 reads MDHEN; CDR2 reads SYDVKM. The CDR3 DNA follows: TGTGCCAGCAGTTTAAGGTCCCAGGGCGGGGAGCTGTTTTTT. Its protein is CASSLRSQGGELFF.

This clonotype showed up just a few times. The chain has TRBV12-3 or TRBV12-4 and TRBJ2-7; D gene uncertain. The CDR3 runs to 15 residues. V shed 3 bases and J shed 3 bases, with 15 bases lying between them. The CDR3 protein is CASSFSASKHYEQYF. CDR3 DNA: TGTGCCAGCAGTTTTTCGGCTAGTAAACACTACGAGCAGTACTTC.

This clonotype was observed many times. The chain uses TRBV6-1 and TRBJ2-1, with TRBD1 identical over 8 bases. J gave up 4 bases and V 7 bases, and 6 bases lay outside the gene matches. Germline V lookup: CDR1 MNHNS, CDR2 SASEGT. The CDR3 runs to 14 residues. The CDR3 sequence is CASNRDRSYNEQFF. CDR3 DNA sequence: TGTGCCAGCAACCGGGACAGGTCGTACAATGAGCAGTTCTTC.

This clonotype was recorded at least ten times. CDR3 nucleotide sequence: TGTGCCAGCACCCCAAGCGGGGGAGAGACTGAAGCTTTCTTT. Translation: CASTPSGGETEAFF. This sequence joins TRBV2 and TRBJ1-1, with a tentative D call TRBD1 (5 bases). CDR3 size: 14 residues. V was shortened by 7 bases and J by 5 bases, with 17 bases between the two germline ends. Germline assignment: CDR1 SNHLY and CDR2 FYNNEI.

This clonotype has at least ten counts. The chain combines TRBV20-1 with TRBJ1-4; TRBD1 matches at 8 bases. The J segment lost 8 bases and the V segment lost 8 bases, leaving 10 bases of the junction unmatched. From germline, CDR1 is DFQATT and CDR2 SNEGSKA (reference sequence). The CDR3 runs to 13 residues. The CDR3 DNA sequence: TGCAGTCCTCAACAGGGGGGGGACGAAAAACTGTTTTTT. Its protein product is CSPQQGGDEKLFF.

The chain uses TRBV10-3 and TRBJ1-1; unclear D gene. The CDR3 has 14 amino acids. V was pared by 1 base and J by 1 base, with 7 bases between. Germline-derived CDR1 and CDR2 are ENHRY and SYGVKD. This chain's CDR3 is CAISEWVKNTEAFF. The CDR3 coding sequence is TGTGCCATCAGTGAGTGGGTTAAGAACACTGAAGCTTTCTTT.

The chain has TRBV10-3 and TRBJ2-1, with 8 positions matching TRBD1. The CDR3 has 15 amino acids. Germline CDR1 reads ENHRY; CDR2 reads SYGVKD. Trimming took 2 bases from V and 5 from J; bases not matched to a gene: 5. The CDR3 bases are TGTGCCATCAGTGAGACCCCGACAGGGGACAATGAGCAGTTCTTC. This gives the protein CAISETPTGDNEQFF.

This clonotype was counted between two and nine times. The V and J genes are TRBV5-1 and TRBJ2-7; perhaps TRBD1 as D (5 bases). The CDR3 has 12 amino acids. V was cut by 4 bases and J by 4 bases, with 9 bases left in between. Germline V lookup: CDR1 SGHRS, CDR2 YFSETQ. CDR3 sequence: CASSDSFYEQYF. The CDR3 nucleotides are TGCGCCAGCAGCGACAGTTTTTACGAGCAGTACTTC.

This clonotype was observed many times. This chain links TRBV7-3 with TRBJ1-1, with TRBD1 identical over 9 bases. The CDR3 loop spans 15 amino acids. J gave up 1 base and V 5 bases, and 5 bases lay outside the gene matches. Germline CDR1 and CDR2: SGHTA and FQGTGA. CDR3 residues: CASSTTGGGNTEAFF. The CDR3 DNA follows: TGTGCCAGCAGCACAACAGGGGGCGGGAACACTGAAGCTTTCTTT.

With regard to this clonotype: Since a much larger clone is just one base distant, this may be a read error. The chain carries TRBV27 and TRBJ2-3, with no clear D. The CDR3 has 13 amino acids. Germline assignment: CDR1 MNHEY and CDR2 SMNVEV (reference sequence). The CDR3 is CASSLYRSETRYF. The CDR3 nucleotides are TGTGCCAGCAGTTTATATCGGAGTGAGACCCGGTACTTC.

This clonotype was observed a few times. This rearrangement joins TRBV12-3 or TRBV12-4 to TRBJ1-4; D unclear. Trimming removed 5 bases from V and 5 bases from J, with 6 bases in between. This CDR3 spans 12 amino acids. Here the CDR3 reads CASSAGNEKLFF. CDR3 nucleotide sequence: TGTGCCAGCAGTGCGGGGAATGAAAAACTGTTTTTT.

The chain links TRBV7-3 to TRBJ2-6; TRBD1 or TRBD2 may be the D gene (5 bases each). Germline CDR1 SGHTA, CDR2 FQGTGA. CDR3 size: 18 residues. Trimming removed 1 base from V and 0 bases from J, with 13 bases in between. The CDR3 reads CASSLNPGPSSGANVLTF. CDR3 in DNA: TGTGCCAGCAGCTTAAATCCGGGACCTTCCTCTGGGGCCAACGTCCTGACTTTC.

The J gene is TRBJ2-2, the V gene TRBV12-3 or TRBV12-4, with D possibly being TRBD1 (6 bases). Trimming shortened V by 6 bases and J by 0 bases, and 8 bases separated the two germline ends. This CDR3 comprises 14 residues. The CDR3 region has the DNA TGTGCCAGCAGAGGACAGTCGAACACCGGGGAGCTGTTTTTT. Amino acid sequence: CASRGQSNTGELFF.

The J gene is TRBJ2-2, the V gene TRBV28; 10 bases agree with TRBD2. Looked up from germline, CDR1 is MDHEN and CDR2 is SYDVKM. The CDR3 contains 15 residues. V gave up 5 bases and J gave up 1 base; unmatched junction bases: 1. The CDR3 loop reads CASSASGRNTGELFF. The CDR3 region has the DNA TGTGCCAGCAGTGCTAGCGGGAGGAACACCGGGGAGCTGTTTTTT. Full variable domain (outside the CDR3, taken from reference TRBV28 and TRBJ2-2): DVKVTQSSRYLVKRTGEKVFLECVQDMDHENMFWYRQDPGLGLRLIYFSYDVKMKEKGDIPEGYSVSREKKERFSLILESASTNQTSMYLCASSASGRNTGELFFGEGSRLTVL.